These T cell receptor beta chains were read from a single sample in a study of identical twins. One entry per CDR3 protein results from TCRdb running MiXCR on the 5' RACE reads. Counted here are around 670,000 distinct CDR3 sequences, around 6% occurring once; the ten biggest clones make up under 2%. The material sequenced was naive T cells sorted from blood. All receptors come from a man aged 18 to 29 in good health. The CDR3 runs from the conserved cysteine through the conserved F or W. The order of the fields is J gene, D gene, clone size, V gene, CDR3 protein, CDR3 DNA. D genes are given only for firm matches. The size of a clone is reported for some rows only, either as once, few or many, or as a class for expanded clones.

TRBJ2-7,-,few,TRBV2,CASQAEFGSSYEQYF,TGTGCCAGCCAAGCAGAGTTCGGGAGCTCCTACGAGCAGTACTTC
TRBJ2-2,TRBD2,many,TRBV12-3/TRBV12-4,CASSYALAALNTGELFF,TGTGCCAGCAGTTATGCACTAGCGGCCTTGAACACCGGGGAGCTGTTTTTT
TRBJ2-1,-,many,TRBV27,CASSYGPGEQFF,TGTGCCAGCAGTTACGGGCCCGGTGAGCAGTTCTTC
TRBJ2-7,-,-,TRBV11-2,CASRPVRGSYEQYF,TGTGCCAGCCGCCCTGTCCGCGGGTCCTACGAGCAGTACTTC
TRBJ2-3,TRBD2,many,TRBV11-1,CASSPFWTSGRDIHTDTQYF,TGTGCCAGCAGCCCTTTCTGGACTAGCGGGAGGGATATCCACACAGATACGCAGTATTTT
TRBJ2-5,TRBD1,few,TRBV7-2,CASSPGADRVETQYF,TGTGCCAGCAGCCCCGGGGCGGACAGGGTGGAGACCCAGTACTTC
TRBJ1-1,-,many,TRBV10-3,CAISEPPGMNTEAFF,TGTGCCATCAGTGAGCCCCCGGGCATGAACACTGAAGCTTTCTTT
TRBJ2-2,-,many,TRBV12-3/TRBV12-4,CASSLARTENTGELFF,TGTGCCAGCAGTTTAGCGCGGACAGAGAACACCGGGGAGCTGTTTTTT
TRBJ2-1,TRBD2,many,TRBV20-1,CSARGLANVYNEQFF,TGCAGTGCTAGAGGACTAGCGAACGTTTACAATGAGCAGTTCTTC
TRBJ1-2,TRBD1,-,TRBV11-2,CASSLVGTGNGYTF,TGTGCCAGCAGCTTAGTGGGGACAGGGAACGGCTACACCTTC
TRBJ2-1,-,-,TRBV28,CASSISTSYNEQFF,TGTGCCAGCAGTATCTCGACTAGTTACAATGAGCAGTTCTTC
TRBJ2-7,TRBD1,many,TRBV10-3,CAIGRQGAYEQYF,TGTGCCATCGGTAGACAGGGCGCCTACGAGCAGTACTTC
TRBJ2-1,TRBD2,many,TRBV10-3,CAIRPSGSGLSYNEQFF,TGTGCCATCAGACCTAGCGGGAGCGGGCTCTCCTACAATGAGCAGTTCTTC
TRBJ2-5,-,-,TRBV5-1,CASSLGPTQETQYF,TGCGCCAGCAGCTTGGGACCGACCCAAGAGACCCAGTACTTC
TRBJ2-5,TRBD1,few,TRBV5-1,CASSLNPGQGAGETQYF,TGCGCCAGCAGCCTAAACCCGGGACAGGGGGCAGGAGAGACCCAGTACTTC
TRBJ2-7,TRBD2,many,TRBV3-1,CASSHGTSPSRVLFPDYEQYF,TGTGCCAGCAGCCATGGGACTAGCCCCAGTCGAGTTCTCTTCCCAGACTACGAGCAGTACTTC
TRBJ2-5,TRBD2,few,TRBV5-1,CASSLALFSGRSETQYF,TGCGCCAGCAGCTTGGCCCTATTTAGCGGGAGATCGGAGACCCAGTACTTC
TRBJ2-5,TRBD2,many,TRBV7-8,CASSLRDRGEETQYF,TGTGCCAGCAGCTTACGGGATCGGGGGGAGGAGACCCAGTACTTC
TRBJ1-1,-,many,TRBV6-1,CASSDVGETFF,TGTGCCAGCAGTGATGTGGGGGAAACTTTCTTT
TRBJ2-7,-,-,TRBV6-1,CASTGPNDPYEQYF,TGTGCCAGCACAGGGCCGAACGACCCCTACGAGCAGTACTTC
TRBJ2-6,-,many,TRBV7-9,CASSNLDRSGANVLTF,TGTGCCAGCAGCAATCTGGACAGATCGGGGGCCAACGTCCTGACTTTC
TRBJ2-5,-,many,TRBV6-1,CASSMQGNQETQYF,TGTGCCAGCAGTATGCAGGGGAACCAAGAGACCCAGTACTTC
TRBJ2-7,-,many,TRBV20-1,CSARAGSWDLYEQYF,TGCAGTGCTAGAGCCGGGTCCTGGGACCTCTACGAGCAGTACTTC
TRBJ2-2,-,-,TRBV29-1,CSVDGSPNTGELFF,TGCAGCGTTGATGGCAGCCCGAACACCGGGGAGCTGTTTTTT
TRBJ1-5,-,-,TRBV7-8,CASSLGQILNSNQPQHF,TGTGCCAGCAGCTTAGGACAGATTTTAAATAGCAATCAGCCCCAGCATTTT
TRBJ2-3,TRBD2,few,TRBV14,CASSPLAGGPEGSDTQYF,TGTGCCAGCAGCCCCCTAGCGGGAGGGCCGGAGGGATCAGATACGCAGTATTTT
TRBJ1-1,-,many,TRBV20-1,CSALGTEAFF,TGCAGTGCTCTGGGGACTGAAGCTTTCTTT
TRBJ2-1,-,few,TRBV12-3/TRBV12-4,CASSVPPGPKSDEQFF,TGTGCCAGCAGTGTACCACCGGGACCCAAATCGGATGAGCAGTTCTTC
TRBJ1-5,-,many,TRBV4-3,CASSQDGLQPQHF,TGCGCCAGCAGCCAAGACGGCCTTCAGCCCCAGCATTTT
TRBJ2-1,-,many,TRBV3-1,CASSQEGVVGNEQFF,TGTGCCAGCAGCCAAGAAGGGGTGGTCGGCAATGAGCAGTTCTTC
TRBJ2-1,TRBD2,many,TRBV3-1,CASRHTAGSGGYNEQFF,TGTGCCAGCAGACACACAGCAGGGAGCGGGGGATACAATGAGCAGTTCTTC
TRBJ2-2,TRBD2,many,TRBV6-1,CASTRLAGGPGKGELFF,TGTGCCAGCACAAGACTAGCGGGAGGGCCTGGAAAGGGGGAGCTGTTTTTT
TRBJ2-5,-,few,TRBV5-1,CASTFLVGETQYF,TGCGCCAGCACCTTCTTGGTCGGGGAGACCCAGTACTTC
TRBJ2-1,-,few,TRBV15,CATSSRGGSKNEQFF,TGTGCCACCAGCTCAAGGGGGGGAAGTAAGAATGAGCAGTTCTTC
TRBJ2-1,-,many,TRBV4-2,CASSQYGTDNEQFF,TGTGCCAGCAGCCAATATGGGACTGACAATGAGCAGTTCTTC
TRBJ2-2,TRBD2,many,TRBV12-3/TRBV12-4,CASRDRDYNTGELFF,TGTGCCAGCAGGGACCGGGACTATAACACCGGGGAGCTGTTTTTT
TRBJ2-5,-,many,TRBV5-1,CASSSVPQETQYF,TGCGCCAGCAGCTCGGTACCTCAAGAGACCCAGTACTTC
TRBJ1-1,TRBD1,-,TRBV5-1,CASSTQGGPYNTEAFF,TGCGCCAGCAGCACTCAGGGGGGCCCCTACAACACTGAAGCTTTCTTT
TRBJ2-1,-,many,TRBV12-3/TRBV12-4,CASRAYNEQFF,TGTGCCAGCAGGGCTTACAATGAGCAGTTCTTC
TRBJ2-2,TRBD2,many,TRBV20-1,CSARRAGATTGELFF,TGCAGTGCTAGGCGAGCGGGAGCGACCACCGGGGAGCTGTTTTTT
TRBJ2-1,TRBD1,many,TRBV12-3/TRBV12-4,CASSPTGGGQQFF,TGTGCCAGCAGTCCTACAGGGGGCGGACAGCAGTTCTTC
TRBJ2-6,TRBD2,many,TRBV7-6,CASSLTSVTSGANVLTF,TGTGCCAGCAGCTTAACTAGCGTAACGTCTGGGGCCAACGTCCTGACTTTC
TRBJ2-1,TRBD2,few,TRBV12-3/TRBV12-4,CASSFPRERRREGLFAYNEQFF,TGTGCCAGCAGTTTCCCCCGGGAGCGTAGGCGGGAGGGCCTATTCGCCTACAATGAGCAGTTCTTC
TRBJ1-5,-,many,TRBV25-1,CASSDRGYESNQPQHF,TGTGCCAGCAGTGACAGGGGTTATGAAAGCAATCAGCCCCAGCATTTT
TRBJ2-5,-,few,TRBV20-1,CSARGSLARQETQYF,TGCAGTGCTAGAGGTAGTCTAGCGCGGCAAGAGACCCAGTACTTC
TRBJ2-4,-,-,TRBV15,CATSRGSFGQNIQYF,TGTGCCACCAGCAGAGGGTCCTTTGGCCAAAACATTCAGTACTTC
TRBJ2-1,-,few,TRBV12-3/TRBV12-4,CASSLGAIGPYNEQFF,TGTGCCAGCAGTTTGGGGGCCATTGGGCCCTACAATGAGCAGTTCTTC
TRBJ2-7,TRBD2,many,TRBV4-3,CASSHSAGGSYEQYF,TGCGCCAGCAGCCATTCTGCGGGAGGGTCGTACGAGCAGTACTTC
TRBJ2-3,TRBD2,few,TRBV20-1,CSALGTSGGRGTTDTQYF,TGCAGTGCCCTGGGGACTAGCGGAGGGAGGGGGACCACAGATACGCAGTATTTT
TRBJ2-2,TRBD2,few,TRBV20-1,CSARMLAGGTGELFF,TGCAGTGCTAGAATGTTAGCGGGAGGTACCGGGGAGCTGTTTTTT
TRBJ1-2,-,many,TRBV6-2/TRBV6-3,CASSSAYKDGYTF,TGTGCCAGCAGTTCGGCCTACAAGGATGGCTACACCTTC
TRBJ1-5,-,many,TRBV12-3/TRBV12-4,CASSLGGSGNQPQHF,TGTGCCAGCAGCCTGGGGGGATCAGGCAATCAGCCCCAGCATTTT
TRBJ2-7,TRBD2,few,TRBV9,CASLPGGAGGREQYF,TGTGCCAGTTTACCCGGGGGAGCGGGAGGGAGGGAGCAGTACTTC
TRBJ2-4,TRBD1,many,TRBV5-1,CASSSAPGQARLVAKNIQYF,TGCGCCAGCAGCTCCGCACCGGGACAGGCTAGACTAGTTGCCAAAAACATTCAGTACTTC
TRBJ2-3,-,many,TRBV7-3,CASSFGMVGTDTQYF,TGTGCCAGCAGCTTTGGGATGGTAGGGACAGATACGCAGTATTTT
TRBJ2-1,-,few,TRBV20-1,CSASNSGTGLNEQFF,TGCAGTGCGAGTAATAGCGGCACGGGCCTCAATGAGCAGTTCTTC
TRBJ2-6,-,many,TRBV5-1,CASSLGTGANVLTF,TGCGCCAGCAGCTTGGGGACCGGGGCCAACGTCCTGACTTTC
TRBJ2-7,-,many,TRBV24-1,CATSGQRGTYEQYF,TGTGCCACCAGTGGGCAACGGGGGACCTACGAGCAGTACTTC